This T cell receptor (beta chain) is drawn from a study of cytomegalovirus exposure and HLA in healthy donors (dated by TCRdb to the late 2010s). Regarding the research as a whole: An earlier analysis of some 600 of the donors reported 276 Gb of sequence data and around 110 million unique TCR beta sequences obtained from around 180 million T cells. All discovery cohort repertoires had been generated on a single sequencing platform. An earlier analysis of a few hundred of the donors applied high-throughput TCR beta sequencing to assess whether each TCR beta V gene segment acted as functional or pseudogenic. Among roughly 400 genotyped donors of the cohort, an average of around 240,000 unique TCR beta nucleotide sequences were sequenced per donor, 15% to 20% of them non-productive. To predict cytomegalovirus infection status, the study combined high-throughput TCR immunosequencing, statistical association of individual TCRs with disease status, and machine learning. Besides the first cohort of some 670 subjects, a separate validation cohort made up of over 95 different subjects was used. In a later genetic analysis, genome-wide SNP genotypes for about three fifths of the roughly 670 donors were used, and that subset was treated as a discovery cohort. To study patterns of TCR occurrence, a later analysis re-analyzed previously published TCR beta repertoires from 500 to 850 donors and added high-resolution HLA genotyping. Among the roughly 400 genotyped donors, around 81% belonged to the genetic ancestry cluster associated with self-reported Caucasian donors. The study aimed to test whether cataloging public T cell receptors could reveal signatures of past pathogen exposure. Roughly 300 gigabases of sequencing data and tens of millions of unique TCR sequences were included in an early release covering about 700 HLA-typed donors. Donor age, sex, ethnicity and CMV serostatus were compiled together with the repertoire data. HLA typing covered class I and class II loci at four-digit resolution. Typing coverage varied by locus: roughly 620-640 donors for A, B, C, DRB1 and DQB1; more than 500 for DQA1; about 570 for DPA1; under 490 for DPB1. Roughly 5 DR-DQ haplotypes were handled as single units for association and clustering, since linkage in the cohort was strong. Using immunosequencing, the study profiled T cell repertoires from roughly 650 subjects and related those repertoires to cytomegalovirus serostatus. Rather than drawing on any new phenotypic data, the later analysis identified candidate immune exposures from TCR beta sequences and the way those sequences occurred across donors. The research as a whole found: Because counts were too low, some 17 rarely observed V segments, including chromosome 9 orphons, were excluded from the earlier analysis of roughly 580 of the donors. Linkage disequilibrium might explain the correlated functional status among segregating V segments, but an unknown experimental factor could not be ruled out. Most CMV-associated TCR beta chains appeared to be HLA-restricted in a later analysis, and the HLA associations seemed to be driven largely by CMV exposure. An association between a missense DCLRE1C variant and V-gene and J-gene trimming of TCR beta chains was found in a later genetic analysis and replicated in an independent cohort. Cytomegalovirus status was reported to be diagnosed by the classifier with high specificity and sensitivity in both the original and validation cohorts. The study listed 170 or so TCR beta chains as associated with cytomegalovirus. This cohort had only TCR beta chains sequenced, and the lack of alpha or paired-chain data limited which features could be detected. A few of the identified cytomegalovirus-associated TCR beta chains were confirmed in vitro to be specific for cytomegalovirus antigens. Across donors, most TCR sequences were observed very rarely, whereas some public TCRs were present in many individuals. A cluster of highly shared sequence variants was judged likely to represent a technical artifact of the sequencing pipeline. HLA typing was unavailable for some donors at each locus, so association tests used only the typed subset. Strong co-occurrence of HLA alleles, especially DR and DQ, made assigning TCR associations to individual alleles difficult. Presence/absence analyses assumed roughly uniform sequencing depth across donors, an assumption that may not hold. According to a later genetic analysis, donors in an Asian-associated ancestry cluster had fewer N-insertions in productive TCRs than the roughly 670-donor mean. Compared with equally common non-associated chains, HLA-associated TCR beta chains in a later analysis were more clonally expanded and had lower generation probabilities. According to a later analysis, TCR association rates differed among HLA loci, with DRB1 alleles showing the most associated TCRs and HLA-C alleles showing the fewest. At a false discovery rate of 0.05, a later analysis linked 16,951 TCR beta sequences to specific HLA alleles. Several of the top co-occurrence clusters appeared to be linked to parvovirus B19, influenza, CMV and Epstein-Barr virus, according to a later analysis. According to the authors, the approach could potentially be generalized to other disease states and immunological phenotypes. In an earlier analysis of approximately 590 of the donors, most TCR beta V segments appeared in productive rearrangements about 87% or about 30% of the time, broadly matching IMGT annotations. A further reported finding was that TCR beta sequences accurately predicted the HLA-A and HLA-B alleles for most subjects in the first cohort. The only immune exposure information available for the cohort was CMV serostatus. Some IMGT-functional V segments, including TRBV6-2 and TRBV6-3, could not be distinguished by the 87-base-pair reads and were therefore excluded.

Libraries came from the immunoSEQ multiplex PCR assay. For the multiplex PCR, a mixture combining 60 forward primers for TCR Vbeta segments and 13 reverse primers for TCR Jbeta segments was used. Amplification of the CDR3 region of rearranged TCR beta genes was performed with a multiplex PCR assay on genomic DNA. The amplified TCR beta libraries were sequenced on the Illumina HiSeq System as 87-base-pair reads. The study's own analysis went as follows. Across the 600 to 700 repertoires, a later analysis counted tens of millions of unique TCR beta chains, roughly 11 million of which were shared by at least two donors. Raw reads were error-corrected and collapsed into unique sequences with a nearest-neighbor algorithm that merged closely related sequences to remove PCR and sequencing errors. To assign V, D and J gene segments, CDR3 sequences were aligned to IMGT reference sequences. Each retained sequence needed at least a six-nucleotide match to both a V gene segment and a J gene segment. A rearrangement counted as productive if the CDR3 had no stop codons and remained in frame with V and J, and every other rearrangement counted as non-productive. Following IMGT convention, CDR3 was defined as the stretch from the second conserved V-encoded cysteine to the conserved J-encoded phenylalanine. The earlier analysis of roughly 590 of the donors excluded any sequence lacking an unambiguous match to a single V gene segment. In an earlier analysis of about 590 of the donors, a V segment was called functional when productive rearrangements were above 56.7%, and segregating when the standard deviation between donors exceeded 5%. A statistical classification framework was built to diagnose cytomegalovirus status from the catalog of TCR beta chain sequences. A later analysis assigned V and J genes by comparing TCR nucleotide sequences with IMGT/GENE-DB human TR gene sequences. Using the TCRdist pipeline, a later analysis assigned CDR3 sequences along with most-parsimonious VDJ recombination scenarios. A later analysis defined each TCR beta chain by its CDR3 amino acid sequence plus V-gene family, and excluded reads lacking a unique V-gene family. In a later analysis, 450 to 600 highly shared, low-generation-probability nucleotide sequences were removed to address suspected cross-contamination and a sequencing artifact. In a later analysis, a clonal expansion index was calculated for each public chain from normalized within-repertoire ranks of inferred template counts. In a later analysis, generation probabilities were computed using a VDJ recombination model fitted to out-of-frame rearrangements, and the results were checked against IGoR. In a later analysis, TCR-TCR, TCR-HLA and TCR-CMV co-occurrence was scored with hypergeometric tests, and a repertoire-size bias correction was applied to TCR pairs. A later analysis estimated false discovery rates by permuting HLA or CMV assignments 20 times. A later analysis grouped co-occurring TCRs with DBSCAN, adding TCRdist sequence similarity when clustering within HLA-allele-positive subsets. For co-occurrence clustering, repertoires with fewer than 30,000 or more than 120,000 public chains were excluded, along with roughly 5 repertoires with anomalous nucleotide sharing. Held by TCRdb, this immuneACCESS table contains in-frame sequences only and omits some clones. Under half of the omission traces to an unresolved V gene where checked; the cause of the rest is unknown. The V and J calls and clone size were taken over from that table, and D and trimming were inferred from the DNA. For this sample the table gives some 130,000 clones, of which about three quarters were detected only once. 1% of the sample goes to the ten largest clones.

This clone was seen a single time. The clone's antigen remains unknown. Base qualities are not at hand, and no much larger clone is one base apart. V and J are truncated by 1 base and 2 bases respectively, leaving an intervening sequence of 13 bases. The CDR3 starts with the cysteine, ends with the phenylalanine, and has 15 residues. Only the CDR3 region is kept as DNA, spanning 45 bases read in frame from base 1. CDR1 and CDR2 are drawn from the germline V gene: SGDLS, YYNGEE. The cohort was made up of 500 to 850 healthy bone marrow donors. All cohort members were sampled while nominally healthy, although unrecorded immune exposures were likely present. Of the approximately 700 cohort members, 250 to 300 had positive CMV serostatus and roughly 330 had negative CMV serostatus, and CMV serostatus was not recorded for the donor. Each donor provided a peripheral blood sample, and peripheral blood mononuclear cells were used for TCR beta sequencing. The Qiagen DNeasy Blood Extraction Kit was used to extract genomic DNA from the blood cell samples.

This receptor was taken from a human donor in good health. In this chain, TRBV9 is recombined with TRBJ2-7; TRBD2 is a possible D gene, resting on 6 matching bases. The material sequenced was PBMCs. The CDR3 in this case is CASSVRDSPTYEQYF. The bases are TGTGCCAGCAGCGTACGGGACTCGCCTACCTACGAGCAGTACTTC.